These 12 T cell receptor beta chains were sequenced from one sample in a study of blood T cell repertoires in COVID-19. Only in-frame clones appear in the TCRdb table, and some are missing; sequencing was by immunoSEQ multiplex PCR. Of about 280,000 clones in the sample, 80% to 90% are singletons; the top ten hold over 8.5%. Sequenced input: peripheral blood. The receptor source for this set is a woman in her forties or fifties who had recovered from COVID-19.

This chain links TRBV6-2 or TRBV6-3 with TRBJ1-1; perhaps TRBD1 as D (6 bases). V gave up 0 bases and J gave up 4 bases, with 15 bases separating them. The germline V gene encodes CDR1 MNHEY and CDR2 SVGEGT. The CDR3 covers 16 residues. This chain's CDR3 is CASSYSIRGGLTEAFF. DNA of the CDR3: TGTGCCAGCAGTTACTCGATTAGGGGGGGCCTCACTGAAGCTTTCTTT.

Here the CDR3 DNA reads TGCGCCAGCAGCCAGGCTAGCGGGTACGACACCGGGGAGCTGTTTTTT. It encodes CASSQASGYDTGELFF. The chain carries TRBV4-3 and TRBJ2-2; 8 nucleotides agree with TRBD2. Germline lookup yields CDR1 LGHNA and CDR2 YSLEER. There are 16 residues in the CDR3. The V segment lost 3 bases and the J segment 3 bases; nucleotides outside the gene matches: 6.

This clone came up once. This sequence joins TRBV6-5 and TRBJ2-1, with unresolved D. CDR1 is MNHEY and CDR2 is SVGAGI in the germline V gene. The CDR3 loop spans 11 amino acids. With 10 bases removed from V and 8 bases from J, the gap between germline ends came to 12 bases. CDR3 loop: CATRWAHEQFF. CDR3 nucleotides: TGTGCCACCCGGTGGGCGCATGAGCAGTTCTTC.

J is TRBJ2-2 and V is TRBV19; the match to TRBD2 covers 8 bases. Germline V CDR1 and CDR2: LNHDA, SQIVND (reference sequence). V gave up 4 bases and J gave up 5 bases; unmatched junction bases: 9. This CDR3 is 16 amino acids long. Written as DNA, the CDR3 is TGTGCCAGTAGTACCCCTGGCGGGGGGATGACCGGGGAGCTGTTTTTT. Amino acid sequence: CASSTPGGGMTGELFF. Combining the CDR3 with reference TRBV19 and TRBJ2-2 gives the whole variable domain DGGITQSPKYLFRKEGQNVTLSCEQNLNHDAMYWYRQDPGQGLRLIYYSQIVNDFQKGDIAEGYSVSREKKESFPLTVTSAQKNPTAFYLCASSTPGGGMTGELFFGEGSRLTVL.

V gene TRBV28 combines with J gene TRBJ2-2, with D tentatively TRBD1 (6 bases). The V end lost 6 bases, the J end lost 6 bases, and 11 bases lay between the germline ends. The V gene's germline CDR1 is MDHEN and CDR2 SYDVKM. The CDR3 contains 13 residues. CDR3 bases: TGTGCCAGCAGCACGCCAGGGGCCGGGGAGCTGTTTTTT. Protein product: CASSTPGAGELFF.

The rearrangement uses TRBV28 and TRBJ1-1, with 9 positions matching TRBD1. Germline V gene lookup returns CDR1 MDHEN and CDR2 SYDVKM. J lost 5 bases, V lost 8 bases, and 21 bases had no gene match. This CDR3 region has 18 residues. The CDR3 DNA sequence: TGTGCCAGCCCCCCGGGCCATAAAACAGGGGGCAGAGGGACTGAAGCTTTCTTT. Amino acids: CASPPGHKTGGRGTEAFF.

The chain uses TRBV11-1 and TRBJ2-7; a weak D match, TRBD1 (6 bases). The CDR3 extends over 15 amino acids. Germline V CDR1 and CDR2: SGHAT, FQDESV (reference sequence). V lost 5 bases, J lost 7 bases, and 21 bases lay in between. The CDR3, as DNA: TGTGCCAGCAGCCGTACTAGGGCAGGGGCGCGGGAGCAGTACTTC. It is translated as CASSRTRAGAREQYF.

This clone was counted only a few times. This sequence joins TRBV27 and TRBJ2-7; 7 bases map to TRBD2. There are 16 residues in the CDR3. V gave up 6 bases and J gave up 5 bases; unmatched junction bases: 16. CDR1 and CDR2 from the germline V gene are MNHEY and SMNVEV (reference sequence). DNA for the CDR3: TGTGCCAGCAGATCCCCCGGGACTAAGTCTCCCCACGAGCAGTACTTC. The encoded protein is CASRSPGTKSPHEQYF.

The CDR3 nucleotides read TGTGCCAGCAGCCCGGCCGGTGGTGGGGGCAGGACGCAGTATTTT. Amino acids: CASSPAGGGGRTQYF. The V and J genes are TRBV5-4 and TRBJ2-3; a weak D match, TRBD1 (6 bases). V was cut by 4 bases and J by 9 bases, with 21 bases left in between. This CDR3 spans 15 amino acids. Germline CDR1 and CDR2: SGHNT and YYREEE (reference sequence). The full variable domain, with the rest looked up from reference TRBV5-4 and TRBJ2-3, is ETGVTQSPTHLIKTRGQQVTLRCSSQSGHNTVSWYQQALGQGPQFIFQYYREEENGRGNFPPRFSGLQFPNYSSELNVNALELDDSALYLCASSPAGGGGRTQYFGPGTRLTVL.

This clone came up once. The CDR3 reads CASSSFGQGPDEQYF. CDR3 DNA sequence: TGTGCCAGCAGTTCCTTTGGACAGGGTCCAGACGAGCAGTACTTC. The gene calls are TRBV28 and TRBJ2-7; 8 nucleotides match TRBD1. The junction had 10 bases not matched to a gene; V was cut back by 4 bases and J by 5 bases. This CDR3 comprises 15 residues. Looked up from germline, CDR1 is MDHEN and CDR2 is SYDVKM.

This chain connects TRBV5-1 to TRBJ2-5; TRBD1 is a possible D gene (5 bases). The CDR3 spans 14 residues. Germline-derived CDR1 and CDR2 are SGHRS and YFSETQ. Trimming stripped 4 bases from V and 2 bases from J, with 12 bases between. In DNA, the CDR3 is TGCGCCAGCAGCCAGCCGCGACAGCAAGAGACCCAGTACTTC. Translated, it gives CASSQPRQQETQYF.

This clone appeared a single time. The chain combines TRBV19 with TRBJ2-3, with 7 bases matching TRBD1. From germline, CDR1 is LNHDA and CDR2 SQIVND (reference sequence). The CDR3 length is 15 residues. The V and J ends lost 4 bases and 7 bases, in that order; junction bases with no gene match: 11. This CDR3 is CASSSPGQTANTQYF. The CDR3 DNA follows: TGTGCCAGTAGTAGTCCGGGACAGACTGCAAATACGCAGTATTTT.